The rows below give T cell receptor beta chains drawn from one sample of a study of blood T cell repertoires in COVID-19. Clones were sequenced by immunoSEQ multiplex PCR, and TCRdb holds only the in-frame ones, with some missing. The sample shows under 150,000 clones, more than 75% of them seen only once. The sample consisted of peripheral blood. Receptor source: a man in his sixties with active or convalescent COVID-19. Both conserved end residues are part of each CDR3. The order of the fields is J gene, V gene, D gene, CDR3 length, clone size, CDR3 protein, CDR3 DNA. The D gene is left open where the match is weak. The listing skips clone size in some rows; elsewhere it reads once, few, many or a size class.

TRBJ1-4,TRBV19,TRBD1,15,few,CASSTSGGWGEKLFF,TGTGCCAGTAGTACCTCAGGGGGCTGGGGTGAAAAACTGTTTTTT
TRBJ2-7,TRBV6-5,TRBD1,15,few,CASSYSPGGSYEQYF,TGTGCCAGCAGTTACTCCCCAGGGGGCTCCTACGAGCAGTACTTC
TRBJ1-2,TRBV5-5,.,14,.,CASSFRGGGDGYTF,TGTGCCAGCAGCTTCAGGGGCGGGGGAGATGGCTACACCTTC
TRBJ1-3,TRBV4-3,.,13,.,CASSQATQNTIYF,TGCGCCAGCAGCCAAGCCACACAAAACACCATATATTTT
TRBJ2-1,TRBV5-6,.,16,.,CASSLAGRDSYNEQFF,TGTGCCAGCAGCTTGGCCGGACGGGACTCCTACAATGAGCAGTTCTTC
TRBJ1-5,TRBV23-1,.,14,once,CARSHAGSHQPQHF,TGCGCCAGGTCTCACGCGGGGTCCCATCAGCCCCAGCATTTT
TRBJ1-2,TRBV19,.,15,.,CASSIHDRLNYGYTF,TGTGCCAGTAGTATTCATGACAGGCTTAACTATGGCTACACCTTC
TRBJ2-1,TRBV7-9,.,18,.,CASRTGRGPRASYNEQFF,TGTGCCAGCAGGACCGGGCGGGGGCCACGAGCTTCCTACAATGAGCAGTTCTTC
TRBJ2-7,TRBV7-3,TRBD2,17,.,CASSSSPGLAGPYEQYF,TGTGCCAGCAGCTCCAGCCCAGGGCTAGCGGGACCCTACGAGCAGTACTTC
TRBJ2-7,TRBV7-6,TRBD1,15,few,CASSLQQGVSYEQYF,TGTGCCAGCAGCTTACAGCAGGGGGTGTCCTACGAGCAGTACTTC
TRBJ1-6,TRBV5-1,TRBD1,16,.,CASSEDRANYNSPLHF,TGCGCCAGCAGCGAGGACAGGGCTAATTATAATTCACCCCTCCACTTT
TRBJ2-1,TRBV30,.,15,.,CAWSAGDLRENEQFF,TGTGCCTGGAGTGCTGGCGACCTTCGGGAGAATGAGCAGTTCTTC
TRBJ2-3,TRBV11-3,TRBD2,17,.,CASSSRLAGGNTDTQYF,TGTGCCAGCAGCTCACGACTAGCGGGAGGGAACACAGATACGCAGTATTTT
TRBJ1-4,TRBV19,TRBD1,15,.,CASSLRTGGGEKLFF,TGTGCCAGTAGTCTTCGGACAGGGGGGGGTGAAAAACTGTTTTTT
TRBJ1-5,TRBV19,TRBD1,16,.,CASRDRRQGGNQPQHF,TGTGCCAGTAGAGATAGGCGACAGGGGGGAAATCAGCCCCAGCATTTT
TRBJ1-2,TRBV28,.,13,.,CASSPPSRYGYTF,TGTGCCAGCAGCCCCCCTTCCCGCTATGGCTACACCTTC
TRBJ2-2,TRBV10-3,TRBD2,16,.,CAITDRREGGTGELFF,TGTGCCATCACCGACCGGCGGGAGGGTGGAACCGGGGAGCTGTTTTTT
TRBJ1-5,TRBV20-1,.,12,.,CSASAGNQPQHF,TGCAGTGCTAGTGCCGGGAATCAGCCCCAGCATTTT
TRBJ2-2,TRBV19,.,13,few,CASTTLAGGELFF,TGTGCCAGTACCACTTTGGCGGGCGGGGAGCTGTTTTTT
TRBJ2-1,TRBV19,TRBD2,15,.,CASSNVAGKVNEQFF,TGTGCCAGTAGTAATGTAGCGGGTAAAGTGAATGAGCAGTTCTTC
TRBJ1-5,TRBV29-1,TRBD1,13,.,CSVAGQGDQPQHF,TGCAGCGTTGCGGGACAGGGGGATCAGCCCCAGCATTTT
TRBJ2-7,TRBV15,.,14,few,CATSRDRQSYEQYF,TGTGCCACCAGCAGAGACAGGCAGAGTTACGAGCAGTACTTC
TRBJ2-7,TRBV7-9,TRBD1,15,.,CASSPRDRETYEQYF,TGTGCCAGCAGCCCCCGGGACAGGGAGACCTACGAGCAGTACTTC